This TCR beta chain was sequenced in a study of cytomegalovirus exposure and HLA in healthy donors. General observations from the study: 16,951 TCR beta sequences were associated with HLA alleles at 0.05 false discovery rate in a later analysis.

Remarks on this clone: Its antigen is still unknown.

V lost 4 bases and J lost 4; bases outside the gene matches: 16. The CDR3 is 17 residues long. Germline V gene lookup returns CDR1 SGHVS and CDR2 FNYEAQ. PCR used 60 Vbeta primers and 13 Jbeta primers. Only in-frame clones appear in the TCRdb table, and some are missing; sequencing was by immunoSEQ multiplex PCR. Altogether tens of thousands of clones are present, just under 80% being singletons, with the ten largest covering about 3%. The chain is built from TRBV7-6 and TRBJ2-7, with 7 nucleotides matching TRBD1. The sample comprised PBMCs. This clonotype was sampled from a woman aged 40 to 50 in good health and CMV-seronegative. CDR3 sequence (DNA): TGTGCCAGCAGCTCCCTCGGGGTCGGGACAGCCTTTTACGAGCAGTACTTC. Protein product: CASSSLGVGTAFYEQYF.